A single sample gave rise to the 20 T cell receptor beta chains below, sequenced in a study of T cell repertoires in cytomegalovirus infection. TCRdb re-called the reads through MiXCR, storing one row per CDR3 protein. Here the sample spans some 800,000 distinct CDR3 sequences, about 30% being singletons. The antigens for these receptors are not known. The sample was cultured CD8+ T cells from PBMCs, taken from culture after CMV antigen stimulation. The receptors stem from a human donor in good health (CMV status not recorded). Some clones in this sample may be carry-over from other donors' samples.

This clonotype showed up just a few times. This sequence joins TRBV7-6 and TRBJ1-2, with D perhaps TRBD1 (5 bases). CDR1 is SGHVS, CDR2 FNYEAQ, per germline. The CDR3 extends over 15 amino acids. V lost 7 bases and J lost 4, with 19 bases in between. The CDR3 spells CASISPGGIGYGYTF. In DNA, the CDR3 is TGTGCCAGCATCTCGCCGGGGGGAATCGGCTATGGCTACACCTTC.

The chain is built from TRBV7-6 and TRBJ1-4; D unclear. The CDR3 covers 14 residues. Trimming left V 4 bases short and J 13 bases short, with 19 bases between. CDR1 is SGHVS, CDR2 FNYEAQ, per germline. The CDR3 sequence is CASSSLPSLIGLFF. The CDR3 DNA reads as TGTGCCAGCAGCTCACTCCCTTCCTTGATAGGACTGTTTTTT. Full variable domain (outside the CDR3, taken from reference TRBV7-6 and TRBJ1-4): GAGVSQSPRYKVTKRGQDVALRCDPISGHVSLYWYRQALGQGPEFLTYFNYEAQQDKSGLPNDRFSAERPEGSISTLTIQRTEQRDSAMYRCASSSLPSLIGLFFGSGTQLSVL.

This clonotype was detected many times. The rearrangement uses TRBV10-3 and TRBJ1-1; 8 bases fit TRBD1. Germline V gene sequence: CDR1 ENHRY, CDR2 SYGVKD. CDR3 size: 16 residues. Trimming removed 2 bases from V and 2 bases from J; junction bases left unmatched: 7. The CDR3 protein is CAISESRGQVNTEAFF. The CDR3 DNA is TGTGCCATCAGTGAGAGCAGGGGGCAAGTTAACACTGAAGCTTTCTTT.

The chain couples TRBV4-2 to TRBJ2-2; tentatively, D is TRBD2 (5 bases). The length of the CDR3 is 18 residues. Germline values: CDR1 LGHNA, CDR2 YNFKEQ. The V end was cut by 6 bases, the J end by 0 bases, with 20 bases between. The CDR3 nucleotides are TGTGCCAGCAGAAACATACTAGGTCAGGCTTCGAACACCGGGGAGCTGTTTTTT. Translating it yields CASRNILGQASNTGELFF.

This clonotype was counted at least ten times. This chain uses TRBV7-6 with TRBJ2-1, with 9 bases fitting TRBD1. This CDR3 is built from 17 residues. Trimming at V came to 0 bases and at J to 8 bases, leaving 11 bases not matched to a gene. CDR1 is SGHVS and CDR2 is FNYEAQ in the germline V gene. DNA for the CDR3: TGTGCCAGCAGCTTAGCCCTAGGACAGGGGCGTTTCGATGAGCAGTTCTTC. Its protein product is CASSLALGQGRFDEQFF.

The chain links TRBV7-9 to TRBJ1-1; 7 bases align to TRBD1. Trimming took 3 bases from V and 7 from J; bases not matched to a gene: 5. This CDR3 is built from 13 residues. CDR1 and CDR2 (germline): SEHNR, FQNEAQ (reference sequence). The CDR3 DNA sequence: TGTGCCAGCAGCTTTGGGACAGAGATTGAAGCTTTCTTT. Translation gives CASSFGTEIEAFF.

This clonotype has a handful of counts. The rearrangement links TRBV2 to TRBJ2-2; D could derive from TRBD1 or TRBD2 (5 bases each). Between the trimmed V and J ends, which lost 3 bases and 4 bases, there was a span of 9 bases. The V gene's germline CDR1 is SNHLY and CDR2 FYNNEI. This CDR3 region has 14 residues. CDR3 residues: CASSDGTRTGELFF. The DNA of the CDR3 is TGTGCCAGCAGTGATGGGACCCGCACCGGGGAGCTGTTTTTT.

In its sample, this clonotype was seen once. V usage is TRBV5-1 and J usage is TRBJ2-1; possible D gene TRBD2, 6 bases. Germline V gene data show CDR1 as SGHRS and CDR2 as YFSETQ. Trimming stripped 3 bases from V and 2 bases from J, with 15 bases between. The CDR3 sequence is 16 residues long. This CDR3 reads CASSSQEGGTYNEQFF. The CDR3 coding sequence is TGCGCCAGCAGCTCCCAAGAAGGAGGGACCTACAATGAGCAGTTCTTC.

Of note for this clonotype: It may be a read error: a sequence one base away is much more abundant. The CDR3 sequence is CASGWTGSSYNEQFF. The CDR3 nucleotides read TGTGCCAGCGGCTGGACAGGGAGCTCCTACAATGAGCAGTTCTTC. This sequence joins TRBV2 and TRBJ2-1; 8 nucleotides agree with TRBD1. The junction had 6 bases not matched to a gene; V was cut back by 8 bases and J by 0 bases. The germline V gene has CDR1 SNHLY and CDR2 FYNNEI. This CDR3 contains 15 residues.

This clonotype has a single count. Germline is not matched at one junction end, which may reflect a read error. J is TRBJ1-1 and V is TRBV12-5; D gene ambiguous. The germline V gene encodes CDR1 LGHNT and CDR2 FRNRAP. The CDR3 covers 13 residues. The CDR3 reads CASGFDINTEASF. The CDR3 nucleotides are TGTGCTAGTGGTTTTGACATTAACACTGAAGCTTCCTTT. The entire variable domain, with the rest obtained from reference TRBV12-5 and TRBJ1-1, is as follows: DARVTQTPRHKVTEMGQEVTMRCQPILGHNTVFWYRQTMMQGLELLAYFRNRAPLDDSGMPKDRFSAEMPDATLATLKIQPSEPRDSAVYFCASGFDINTEASFGQGTRLTVV.

The chain has TRBV6-5 and TRBJ1-1; unclear D gene. Germline V gives CDR1 MNHEY, CDR2 SVGAGI. Trimming shortened V by 5 bases and J by 7 bases, and 17 bases separated the two germline ends. The CDR3 length is 14 residues. For the CDR3, the DNA is TGTGCCAGCAGTCCCTCCCCCCAGCAGAATGAAGCTTTCTTT. It yields the protein CASSPSPQQNEAFF.

The chain has TRBV25-1 and TRBJ1-5; 7 bases align to TRBD1. V trimming: 4 bases; J trimming: 4 bases; junction bases outside the gene matches: 19. The CDR3 totals 19 residues. Germline V gene sequence: CDR1 MGHDK, CDR2 SYGVNS. Written as DNA, the CDR3 is TGTGCCAGCAGTGTCGGGACAGAATTTGCCCAACTAAATAATCAGCCCCAGCATTTT. The encoded protein is CASSVGTEFAQLNNQPQHF.

The CDR3 coding sequence is TGCAGTGCTTTGGGGGCCTCCTATGGCTACACCTTC. This encodes CSALGASYGYTF. The gene calls are TRBV20-1 and TRBJ1-2, with TRBD1 as a possible D gene (6 bases). CDR1 is DFQATT and CDR2 is SNEGSKA in the germline V gene (reference sequence). The CDR3 sequence is 12 residues long. V shed 5 bases and J shed 4 bases, with 11 bases lying between them.

This chain links TRBV10-2 with TRBJ1-2; D is perhaps TRBD1 (6 bases). V lost 3 bases and J lost 6, with 17 bases in between. Germline V lookup: CDR1 WSHSY, CDR2 SAAADI. The CDR3 has 15 residues. CDR3 residues: CASSERGWGHHGYTF. CDR3 in DNA: TGCGCCAGCAGTGAACGGGGATGGGGGCATCATGGCTACACCTTC.

The CDR3 bases are TGTGCCAGCAGTCCCCTCGGACATTCTGACAAGGCAGAAGCTTTCTTT. Encoded protein: CASSPLGHSDKAEAFF. This chain joins TRBV6-5 and TRBJ1-1, with D possibly TRBD1 on 5 matching bases. CDR1 is MNHEY, CDR2 SVGAGI, per germline. The V gene lost 5 bases and the J gene lost 8 bases, with 24 bases spanning the gap. The CDR3 has 16 amino acids.

The J gene is TRBJ1-1, the V gene TRBV7-9, with D tentatively TRBD1 (5 bases). This CDR3 is 14 amino acids long. CDR1 is SEHNR and CDR2 is FQNEAQ in the germline V gene (reference sequence). The ends were cut back, 7 bases at V and 4 bases at J, with 16 bases in the middle. In DNA, the CDR3 is TGTGCCAGCACCCCCCCCGGGACGAGCACTGAAGCTTTCTTT. It translates to CASTPPGTSTEAFF.

V usage is TRBV6-2 or TRBV6-3 and J usage is TRBJ2-3; D is undetermined. Germline CDR1 MNHEY, CDR2 SVGEGT. There are 16 residues in the CDR3. V was pared by 0 bases and J by 4 bases, with 14 bases between. CDR3: CASSYSLVEWSDTQYF. DNA for the CDR3: TGTGCCAGCAGTTACTCGTTGGTCGAGTGGTCAGATACGCAGTATTTT.

This clonotype has just one count. The chain couples TRBV15 to TRBJ2-7, with D perhaps TRBD1 (5 bases). CDR3 length equals 14 residues. Trimming pared 1 base from V and 2 bases from J, leaving 9 bases between. Germline-derived CDR1 and CDR2 are LNHNV and YYDKDF (reference sequence). CDR3 region: CATSRGRGTYEQYF. The CDR3 DNA sequence: TGTGCCACCAGCAGAGGTAGGGGAACCTACGAGCAGTACTTC.

Only one count was recorded for this clonotype. One end of the junction varies from germline; a read error may be responsible. V gene TRBV7-4 combines with J gene TRBJ2-1, with 13 positions matching TRBD2. In germline, CDR1 is SGHVT, CDR2 SQSDAQ. This CDR3 comprises 16 residues. Here the CDR3 DNA reads TGTGCCAACAGCAGACTAGCGGGGGGTATCGACAATGAGCAGTTCTTC. It is translated as CANSRLAGGIDNEQFF.

V is TRBV6-5 and J is TRBJ1-5; D call uncertain. The CDR3 extends over 15 amino acids. Germline assignment: CDR1 MNHEY and CDR2 SVGAGI. The V end was cut by 6 bases, the J end by 0 bases, with 12 bases between. The CDR3 reads CASSKDGYSNQPQHF. The CDR3 DNA reads as TGTGCCAGCAGCAAGGACGGATATAGCAATCAGCCCCAGCATTTT.